The T cell receptor (beta chain) under discussion was sequenced for a study of blood T cell repertoires in COVID-19. Overall study context: Sources were T cells, B-cell-depleted T cells, or PBMCs; the material itself was cDNA or gDNA.

Trimming took 0 bases from V and 4 from J, leaving 7 bases between them. Germline V gene lookup returns CDR1 SGHRS and CDR2 YFSETQ. This CDR3 has 13 residues. TCRdb's copy holds only in-frame clones and misses some; the assay was immunoSEQ multiplex PCR. The sample comprises a few hundred thousand clones, roughly 91% of which are singletons, and around 0.84% rests with the top ten. The origin of this receptor is a man aged 25-45 years with acute or convalescent COVID-19. The sequencing input was peripheral blood. V usage is TRBV5-1 and J usage is TRBJ2-5; tentatively, D is TRBD1 (6 bases). The CDR3 nucleotides are TGCGCCAGCAGCTTGGGGGGGCCAGAGACCCAGTACTTC. Amino acid sequence: CASSLGGPETQYF.